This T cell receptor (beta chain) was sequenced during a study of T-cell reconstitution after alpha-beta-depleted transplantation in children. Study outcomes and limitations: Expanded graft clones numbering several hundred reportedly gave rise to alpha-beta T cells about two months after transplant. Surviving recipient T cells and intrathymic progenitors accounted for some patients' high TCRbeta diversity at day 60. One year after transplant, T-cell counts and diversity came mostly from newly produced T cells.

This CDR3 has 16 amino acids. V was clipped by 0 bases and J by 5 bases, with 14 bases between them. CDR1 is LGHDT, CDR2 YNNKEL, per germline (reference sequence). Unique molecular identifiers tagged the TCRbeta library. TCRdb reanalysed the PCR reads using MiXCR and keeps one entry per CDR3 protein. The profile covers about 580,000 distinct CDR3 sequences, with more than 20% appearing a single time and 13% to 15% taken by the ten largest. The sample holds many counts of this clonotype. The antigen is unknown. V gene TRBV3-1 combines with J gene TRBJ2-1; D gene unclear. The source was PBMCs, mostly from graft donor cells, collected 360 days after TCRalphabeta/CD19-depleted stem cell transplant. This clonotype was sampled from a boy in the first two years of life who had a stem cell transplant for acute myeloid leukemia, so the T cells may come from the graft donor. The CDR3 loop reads CASSQEALTNHNEQFF. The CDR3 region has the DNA TGTGCCAGCAGCCAAGAAGCTCTCACGAACCACAATGAGCAGTTCTTC.